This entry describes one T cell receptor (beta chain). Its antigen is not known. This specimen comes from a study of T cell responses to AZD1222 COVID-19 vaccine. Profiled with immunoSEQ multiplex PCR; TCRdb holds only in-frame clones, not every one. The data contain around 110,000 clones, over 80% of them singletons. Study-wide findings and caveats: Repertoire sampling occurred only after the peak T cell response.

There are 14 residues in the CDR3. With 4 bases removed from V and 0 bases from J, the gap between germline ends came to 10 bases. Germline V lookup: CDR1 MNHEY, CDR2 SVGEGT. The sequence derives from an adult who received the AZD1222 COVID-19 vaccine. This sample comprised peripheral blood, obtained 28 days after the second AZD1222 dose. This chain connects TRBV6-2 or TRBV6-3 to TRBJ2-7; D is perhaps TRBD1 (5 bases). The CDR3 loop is CASSSRQFSYEQYF. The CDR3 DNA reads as TGTGCCAGCAGTTCTCGACAGTTCTCCTACGAGCAGTACTTC.